Sequencing of this T cell receptor (beta chain) was carried out in a study of identical twins. Everyone who gave samples was a healthy Caucasian. Overall study results and limits: Alpha sequences out of frame and shared by twins had excess low generation probability.

The cDNA had a unique molecular identifier and a template-switch universal primer site. TCRdb independently ran MiXCR on the 5' RACE reads; one entry per CDR3 protein. The sample has about 890,000 distinct CDR3 sequences; roughly an eighth are singletons. This clonotype showed up just a few times. Its antigen is not identified. This same sample was also taken into another study, of yellow fever vaccine responses in identical twins.

The specimen was PBMCs. This clonotype originated in a woman under 30 in good health.

The CDR3 sequence: CASSFPALAGVPQDEQYF. The DNA of the CDR3 is TGTGCCAGCAGTTTCCCCGCGCTAGCGGGAGTCCCACAAGACGAGCAGTACTTC. This chain joins TRBV28 and TRBJ2-7; 10 nucleotides line up with TRBD2. This CDR3 comprises 18 residues. CDR1 and CDR2 from the germline V gene are MDHEN and SYDVKM. The ends lost 3 bases at V and 5 bases at J; junction bases unmatched: 16.